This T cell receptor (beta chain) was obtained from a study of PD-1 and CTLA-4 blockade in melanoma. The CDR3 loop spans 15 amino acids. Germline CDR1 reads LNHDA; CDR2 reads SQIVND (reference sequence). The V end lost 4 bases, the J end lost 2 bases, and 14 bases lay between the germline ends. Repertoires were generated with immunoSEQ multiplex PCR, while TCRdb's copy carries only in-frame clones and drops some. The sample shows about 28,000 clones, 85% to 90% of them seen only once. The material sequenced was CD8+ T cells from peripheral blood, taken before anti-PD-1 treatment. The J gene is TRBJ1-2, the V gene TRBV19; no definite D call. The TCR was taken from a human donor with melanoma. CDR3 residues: CASSTTTNSNYGYTF. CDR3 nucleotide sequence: TGTGCCAGTAGTACGACAACAAATAGCAACTATGGCTACACCTTC.